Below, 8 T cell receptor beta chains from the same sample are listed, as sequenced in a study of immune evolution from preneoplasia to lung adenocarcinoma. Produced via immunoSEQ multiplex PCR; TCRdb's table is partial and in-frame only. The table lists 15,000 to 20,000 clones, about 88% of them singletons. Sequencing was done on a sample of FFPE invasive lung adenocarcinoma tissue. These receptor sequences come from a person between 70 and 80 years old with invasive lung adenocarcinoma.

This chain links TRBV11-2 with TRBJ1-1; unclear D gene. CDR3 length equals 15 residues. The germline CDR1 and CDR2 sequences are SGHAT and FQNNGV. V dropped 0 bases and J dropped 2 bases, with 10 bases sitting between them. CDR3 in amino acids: CASSLDQTPNTEAFF. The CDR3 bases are TGTGCCAGCAGCTTAGATCAGACCCCCAACACTGAAGCTTTCTTT.

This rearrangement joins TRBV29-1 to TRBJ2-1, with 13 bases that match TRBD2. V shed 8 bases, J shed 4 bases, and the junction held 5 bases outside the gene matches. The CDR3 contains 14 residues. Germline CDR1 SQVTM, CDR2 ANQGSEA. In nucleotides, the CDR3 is TGCAGCTCCCGGACTAGCGGGGGTTACAATGAGCAGTTCTTC. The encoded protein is CSSRTSGGYNEQFF.

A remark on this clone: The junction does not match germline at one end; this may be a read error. In DNA form, the CDR3 reads TGTGCCAGCAGCCAACGTCTCTACGATGAGCAGTTCTTC. This translates into CASSQRLYDEQFF. The genes are TRBV4-2 and TRBJ2-1; D unresolved. Germline CDR1 and CDR2: LGHNA and YNFKEQ. The CDR3 runs to 13 residues.

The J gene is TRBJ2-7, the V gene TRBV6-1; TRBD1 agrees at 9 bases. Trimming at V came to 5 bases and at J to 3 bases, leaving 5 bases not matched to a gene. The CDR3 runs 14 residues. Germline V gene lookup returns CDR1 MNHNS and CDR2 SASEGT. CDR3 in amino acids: CASSLGQGNYEQYF. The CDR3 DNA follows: TGTGCCAGCAGTCTGGGACAGGGAAACTACGAGCAGTACTTC.

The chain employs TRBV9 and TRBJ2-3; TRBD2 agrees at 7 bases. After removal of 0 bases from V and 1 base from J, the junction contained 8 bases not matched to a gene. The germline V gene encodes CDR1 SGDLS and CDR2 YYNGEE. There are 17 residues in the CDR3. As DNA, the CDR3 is TGTGCCAGCAGCGTAGGGTGGGAGGGGTTTGGCACAGATACGCAGTATTTT. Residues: CASSVGWEGFGTDTQYF. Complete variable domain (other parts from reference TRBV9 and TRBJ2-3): DSGVTQTPKHLITATGQRVTLRCSPRSGDLSVYWYQQSLDQGLQFLIQYYNGEERAKGNILERFSAQQFPDLHSELNLSSLELGDSALYFCASSVGWEGFGTDTQYFGPGTRLTVL.

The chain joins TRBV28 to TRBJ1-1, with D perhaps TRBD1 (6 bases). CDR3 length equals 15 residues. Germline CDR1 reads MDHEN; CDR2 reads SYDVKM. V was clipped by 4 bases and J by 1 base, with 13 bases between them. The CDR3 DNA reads TGTGCCAGCAGTTCCCAGGGGAGGGGGAACACTGAAGCTTTCTTT. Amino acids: CASSSQGRGNTEAFF.

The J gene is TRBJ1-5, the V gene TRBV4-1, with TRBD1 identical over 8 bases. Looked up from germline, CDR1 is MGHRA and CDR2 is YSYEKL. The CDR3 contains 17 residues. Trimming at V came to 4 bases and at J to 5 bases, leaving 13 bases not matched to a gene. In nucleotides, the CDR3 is TGCGCCAGCAGCCCCCTCAAAGGGACAGGAAAGGATCAGCCCCAGCATTTT. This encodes CASSPLKGTGKDQPQHF.

CDR3 in amino acids: CASSRQGAKDTQYF. CDR3 nucleotide sequence: TGTGCCAGCAGTCGACAGGGGGCTAAAGATACGCAGTATTTT. The chain joins TRBV28 to TRBJ2-3; TRBD1 matches at 10 bases. The CDR3 runs 14 residues. Per germline, CDR1 MDHEN and CDR2 SYDVKM. The J segment lost 5 bases and the V segment lost 5 bases, leaving 4 bases of the junction unmatched.